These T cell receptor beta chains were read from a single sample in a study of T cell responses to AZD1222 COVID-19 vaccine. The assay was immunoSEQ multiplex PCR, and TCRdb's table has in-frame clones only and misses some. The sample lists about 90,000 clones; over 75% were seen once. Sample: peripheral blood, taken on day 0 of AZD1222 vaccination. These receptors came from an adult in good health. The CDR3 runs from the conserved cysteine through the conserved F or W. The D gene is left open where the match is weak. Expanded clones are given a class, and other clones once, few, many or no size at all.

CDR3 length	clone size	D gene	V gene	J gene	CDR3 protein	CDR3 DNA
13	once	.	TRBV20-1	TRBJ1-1	CSASHVMNTEAFF	TGCAGTGCTAGTCACGTTATGAACACTGAAGCTTTCTTT
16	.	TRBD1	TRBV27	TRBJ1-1	CASARRQGVANTEAFF	TGTGCCAGCGCCCGCCGACAGGGGGTCGCGAACACTGAAGCTTTCTTT
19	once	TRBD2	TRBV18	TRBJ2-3	CASSLYPAGGPRETDTQYF	TGTGCCAGCTCATTATATCCGGCGGGAGGGCCCCGGGAAACAGATACGCAGTATTTT
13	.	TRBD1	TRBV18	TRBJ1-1	CASSKDRDTEAFF	TGTGCCAGCTCAAAGGACAGGGACACTGAAGCTTTCTTT
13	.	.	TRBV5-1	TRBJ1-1	CASSLEGSTEAFF	TGCGCCAGCAGCTTGGAGGGTAGCACTGAAGCTTTCTTT
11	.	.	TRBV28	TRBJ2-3	CASEGEGTQYF	TGTGCCAGCGAGGGCGAAGGTACGCAGTATTTT
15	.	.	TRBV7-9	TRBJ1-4	CASTSGTSTNEKLFF	TGTGCCAGCACCTCCGGGACTTCAACTAATGAAAAACTGTTTTTT
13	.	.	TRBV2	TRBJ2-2	CASYLGLAGELFF	TGTGCCAGCTACCTGGGGTTGGCCGGGGAGCTGTTTTTT
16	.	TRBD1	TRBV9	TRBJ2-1	CASSVHRTGPYNEQFF	TGTGCCAGCAGCGTACATAGGACAGGGCCCTACAATGAGCAGTTCTTC
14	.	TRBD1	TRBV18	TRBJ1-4	CASSPDRSGEKLFF	TGTGCCAGCTCCCCGGACAGGTCCGGGGAAAAACTGTTTTTT
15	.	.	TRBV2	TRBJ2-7	CASSEYSERVYEQYF	TGTGCCAGCAGTGAATACTCCGAAAGGGTCTACGAGCAGTACTTC
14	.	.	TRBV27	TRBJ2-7	CASSLLSRFDEQYF	TGTGCCAGCAGTTTATTATCCAGGTTCGACGAGCAGTACTTC
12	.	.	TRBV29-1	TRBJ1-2	CSVDWGDYGYTF	TGCAGCGTTGACTGGGGAGACTATGGCTACACCTTC
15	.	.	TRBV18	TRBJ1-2	CASSKEQTASYGYTF	TGTGCCAGCTCAAAAGAACAAACGGCGAGCTATGGCTACACCTTC
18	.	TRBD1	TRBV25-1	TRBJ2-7	CANHTKRNPGQRNYEQYF	TGTGCCAACCACACTAAGCGCAACCCGGGACAGAGGAACTACGAGCAGTACTTC
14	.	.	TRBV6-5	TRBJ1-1	CASSYSFPDTEAFF	TGTGCCAGCAGTTACTCGTTCCCGGACACTGAAGCTTTCTTT
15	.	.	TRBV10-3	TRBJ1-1	CAISERVGGNTEAFF	TGTGCCATCAGTGAGAGGGTCGGAGGGAACACTGAAGCTTTCTTT
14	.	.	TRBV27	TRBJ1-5	CASSFLGTVQPQHF	TGTGCCAGCAGTTTTTTGGGGACGGTCCAGCCCCAGCATTTT
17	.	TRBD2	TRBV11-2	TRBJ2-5	CASSSPRLAGEGETQYF	TGTGCCAGCAGCTCTCCCCGACTAGCGGGAGAGGGGGAGACCCAGTACTTC
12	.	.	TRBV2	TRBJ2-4	CASTGSQNIQYF	TGTGCCAGCACGGGGAGTCAAAACATTCAGTACTTC